This TCR beta chain originates from a study of OX40 agonist ivuxolimab in advanced cancers. Background for the entire study: Ivuxolimab, which targeted the costimulatory receptor OX40 (CD134), was an agonistic, fully human IgG2 monoclonal antibody. The point of sequencing TCRbeta in the periphery was to test whether ivuxolimab changed TCR sequence diversity and drove clonal T-cell expansion. Intravenous ivuxolimab was administered to patients every 2 weeks at six dose levels: 0.01, 0.1, 0.3, 1.5, 3 and 10 mg/kg. Prior anti-PD-1, anti-PD-L1 or anti-CTLA-4 therapy was permitted, and checkpoint inhibitors had been received by less than 45% of dose-escalation patients. A male proportion of around 83% and a mean age of approximately 61 years, ranging from about 20 to 80, were recorded for the dose-escalation cohort. Partial responses occurred in three dose-escalation patients, of whom one had hepatocellular carcinoma and two had cutaneous melanoma. The paper covers the monotherapy dose-escalation part of the phase I ivuxolimab trial, which included N of about 56 patients. Of the 50 or so patients in dose escalation, about 20 had hepatocellular carcinoma, roughly 15 had melanoma, 9 had renal cell carcinoma and 9 had head and neck cancer. Points the paper makes about the study in general: In the 0.1-3.0 mg/kg groups, partial responders had among the lowest normalized peripheral clonal expansion, particularly in CD8+ T cells. Antigen specificity was not determined for the clonally expanded peripheral T cells. After ivuxolimab, expanded clones were on average more numerous among CD8+ T cells than among CD4+ T cells. Clonal expansion of both CD4+ and CD8+ blood T cells was observed from baseline to week 6 at doses 0.1 to 3.0 mg/kg. Low levels of normalized T-cell clonal expansion were also shown by some nonresponding patients.

Patients with a history of autoimmune disease or receiving systemic immunosuppression were excluded from the trial. Peripheral blood for TCR sequencing was collected from all dose cohorts at baseline, on cycle 4 day 1, and on cycle 7 day 1. The samples were drawn from a first-in-human, open-label, multicenter phase I dose-escalation trial of ivuxolimab. Adults with locally advanced or metastatic melanoma, renal cell carcinoma, hepatocellular carcinoma or head and neck squamous cell carcinoma were enrolled in the trial. CD4+ and CD8+ T cells were sorted separately from peripheral blood before TCR sequencing. The CDR1 and CDR2 encoded by the germline V gene are KGHSH and LQKENI. The CDR3, from cysteine to phenylalanine, totals 15 residues. Only the CDR3 portion is preserved as DNA: 45 bases, with reading frame beginning at the first base. V and J lose 0 bases and 4 bases, and a span of 12 bases separates them.

As for this clone: Its antigen is not yet known. No base qualities exist here, and no much larger clone lies one base off it.

To sequence the TCRbeta CDR3 region, genomic DNA was isolated from the sorted cells. The immunoSEQ Assay was used to sequence the TCRbeta CDR3 regions. TCRdb took this table from immuneACCESS and kept in-frame rearrangements with V and J called. Such tables lack part of the clones; where checked against another copy, unresolved V genes explain under half of the gap, and the rest is unexplained. The sample table contains some 64,000 clones; only one count was recorded for around 85% of them. The ten top clones hold over 0.6% of the sample. In this chain, TRBV18 is recombined with TRBJ1-2; the D segment could be TRBD1, given 5 matching bases. The sequencing used CD4+ or CD8+ T cells sorted from blood, collected in a trial of the OX40 agonist ivuxolimab. The receptor was derived from an adult with an advanced solid tumor such as melanoma, head and neck, liver or kidney cancer. The nucleotide sequence is given as TGTGCCAGCTCACCACCGGGGGTTAGTAGCTATGGCTACACCTTC. Translated, it gives CASSPPGVSSYGYTF.